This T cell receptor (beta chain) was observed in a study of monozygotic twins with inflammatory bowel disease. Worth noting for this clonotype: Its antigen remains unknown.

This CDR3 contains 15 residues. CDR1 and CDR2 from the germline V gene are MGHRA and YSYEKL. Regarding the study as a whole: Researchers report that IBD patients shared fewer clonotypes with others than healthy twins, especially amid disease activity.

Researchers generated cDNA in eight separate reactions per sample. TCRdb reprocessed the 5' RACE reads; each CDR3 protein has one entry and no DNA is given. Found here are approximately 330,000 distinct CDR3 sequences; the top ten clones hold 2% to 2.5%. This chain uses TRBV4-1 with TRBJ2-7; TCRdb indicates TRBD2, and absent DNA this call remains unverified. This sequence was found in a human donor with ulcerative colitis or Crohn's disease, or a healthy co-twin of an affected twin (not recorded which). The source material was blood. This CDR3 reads CASSLTSGVTYEQYF.